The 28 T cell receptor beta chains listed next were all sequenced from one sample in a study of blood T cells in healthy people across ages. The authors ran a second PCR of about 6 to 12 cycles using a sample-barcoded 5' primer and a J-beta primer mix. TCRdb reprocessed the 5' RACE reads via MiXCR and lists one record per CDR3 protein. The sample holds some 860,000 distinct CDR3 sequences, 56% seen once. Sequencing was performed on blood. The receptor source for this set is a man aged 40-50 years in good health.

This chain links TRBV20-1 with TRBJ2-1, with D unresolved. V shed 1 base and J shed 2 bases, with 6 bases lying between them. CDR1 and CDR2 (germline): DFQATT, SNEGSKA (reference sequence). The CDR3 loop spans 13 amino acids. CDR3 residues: CSARGITYNEQFF. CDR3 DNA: TGCAGTGCTAGAGGAATAACCTACAATGAGCAGTTCTTC.

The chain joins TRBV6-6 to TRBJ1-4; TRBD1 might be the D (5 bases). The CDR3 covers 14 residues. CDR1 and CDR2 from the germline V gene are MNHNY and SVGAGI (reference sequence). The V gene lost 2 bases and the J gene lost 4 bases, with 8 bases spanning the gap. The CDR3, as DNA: TGTGCCAGCAGTTACGACAGTTTTAATGAAAAACTGTTTTTT. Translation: CASSYDSFNEKLFF.

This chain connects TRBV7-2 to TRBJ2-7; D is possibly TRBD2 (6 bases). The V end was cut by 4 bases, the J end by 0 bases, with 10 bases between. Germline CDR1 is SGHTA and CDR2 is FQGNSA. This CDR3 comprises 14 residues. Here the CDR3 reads CASSWDSHSYEQYF. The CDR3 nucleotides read TGTGCCAGCAGCTGGGACTCCCACTCCTACGAGCAGTACTTC.

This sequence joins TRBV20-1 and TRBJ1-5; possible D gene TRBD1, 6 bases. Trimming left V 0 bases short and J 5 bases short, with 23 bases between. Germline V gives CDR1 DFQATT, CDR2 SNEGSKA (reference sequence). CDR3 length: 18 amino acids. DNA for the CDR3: TGCAGTGCTAGAGAACCCATACAGGGCCGAATCCAATATCAGCCCCAGCATTTT. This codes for CSAREPIQGRIQYQPQHF.

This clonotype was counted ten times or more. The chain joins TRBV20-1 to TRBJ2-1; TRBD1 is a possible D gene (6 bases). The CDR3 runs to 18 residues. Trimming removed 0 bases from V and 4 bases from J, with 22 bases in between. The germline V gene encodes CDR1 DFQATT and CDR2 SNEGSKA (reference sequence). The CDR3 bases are TGCAGTGCTAGAGATCAAGAAAGGCGACAGGACATGTACAATGAGCAGTTCTTC. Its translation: CSARDQERRQDMYNEQFF.

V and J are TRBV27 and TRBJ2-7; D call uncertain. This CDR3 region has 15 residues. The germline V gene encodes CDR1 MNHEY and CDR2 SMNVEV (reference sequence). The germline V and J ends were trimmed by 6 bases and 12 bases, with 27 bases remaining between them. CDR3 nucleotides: TGTGCCAGCAGGCCCTCCTTTCGGGCCGAAGAGACCCGGTACTTC. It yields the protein CASRPSFRAEETRYF.

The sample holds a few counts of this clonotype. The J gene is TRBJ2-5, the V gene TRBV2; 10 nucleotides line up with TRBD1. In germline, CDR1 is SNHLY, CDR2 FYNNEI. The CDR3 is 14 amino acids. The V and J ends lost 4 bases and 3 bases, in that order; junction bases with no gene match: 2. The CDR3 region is CASSAGTGEETQYF. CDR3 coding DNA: TGTGCCAGCAGTGCGGGGACAGGGGAAGAGACCCAGTACTTC.

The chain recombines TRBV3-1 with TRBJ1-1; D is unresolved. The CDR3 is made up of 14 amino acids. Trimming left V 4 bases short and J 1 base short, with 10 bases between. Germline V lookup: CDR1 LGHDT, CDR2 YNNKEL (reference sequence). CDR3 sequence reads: CASSRWMANTEAFF. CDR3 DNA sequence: TGTGCCAGCAGCCGATGGATGGCGAACACTGAAGCTTTCTTT.

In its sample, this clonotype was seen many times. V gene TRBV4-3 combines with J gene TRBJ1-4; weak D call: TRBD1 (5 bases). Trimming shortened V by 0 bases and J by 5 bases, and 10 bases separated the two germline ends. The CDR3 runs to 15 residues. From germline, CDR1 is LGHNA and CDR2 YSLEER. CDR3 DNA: TGCGCCAGCAGCCAAGATGGGGACCCAAATGAAAAACTGTTTTTT. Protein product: CASSQDGDPNEKLFF.

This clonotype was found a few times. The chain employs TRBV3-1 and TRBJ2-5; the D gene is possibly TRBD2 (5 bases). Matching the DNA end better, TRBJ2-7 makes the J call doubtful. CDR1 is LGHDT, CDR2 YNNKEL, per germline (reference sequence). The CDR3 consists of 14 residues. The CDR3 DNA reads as TGTGCCAGCAGCCAAACACTAGTTGTCTACGAGCAGTACTTC. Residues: CASSQTLVVYEQYF.

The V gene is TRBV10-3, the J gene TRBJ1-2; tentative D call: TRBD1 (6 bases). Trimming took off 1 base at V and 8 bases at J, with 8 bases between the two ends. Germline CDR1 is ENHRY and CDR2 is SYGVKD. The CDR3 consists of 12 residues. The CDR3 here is CAISEWGRGYTF. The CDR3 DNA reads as TGTGCCATCAGTGAGTGGGGGCGAGGCTACACCTTC.

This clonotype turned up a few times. CDR3 in amino acids: CSTYKAGGHANNEQFF. Here the CDR3 DNA reads TGCAGTACATATAAAGCGGGAGGGCACGCGAACAATGAGCAGTTCTTC. V usage is TRBV20-1 and J usage is TRBJ2-1, with 10 bases lining up with TRBD2. Trimming took 8 bases from V and 5 from J; bases not matched to a gene: 15. The CDR3 sequence is 16 residues long. Germline CDR1 reads DFQATT; CDR2 reads SNEGSKA (reference sequence).

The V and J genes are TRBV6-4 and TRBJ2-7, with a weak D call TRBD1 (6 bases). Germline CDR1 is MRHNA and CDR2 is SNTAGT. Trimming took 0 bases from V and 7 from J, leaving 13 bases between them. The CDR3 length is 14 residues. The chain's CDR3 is CASSDSARGGEQYF. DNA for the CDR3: TGTGCCAGCAGTGACTCGGCCAGGGGCGGGGAGCAGTACTTC.

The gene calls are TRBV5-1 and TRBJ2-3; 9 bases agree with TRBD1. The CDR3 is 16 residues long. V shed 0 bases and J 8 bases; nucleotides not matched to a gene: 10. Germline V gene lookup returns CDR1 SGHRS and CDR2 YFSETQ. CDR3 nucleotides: TGCGCCAGCAGCTTGGGACAGGGGGAACTCCCCATTACGCAGTATTTT. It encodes CASSLGQGELPITQYF.

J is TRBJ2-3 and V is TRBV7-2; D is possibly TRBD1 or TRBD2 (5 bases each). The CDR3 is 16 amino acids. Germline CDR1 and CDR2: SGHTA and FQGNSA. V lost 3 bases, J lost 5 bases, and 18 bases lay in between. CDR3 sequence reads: CASSFTGAGRIDTQYF. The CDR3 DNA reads TGTGCCAGCAGCTTTACCGGGGCCGGGCGGATAGATACGCAGTATTTT.

The CDR3 reads CASSLDPGIQPQHF. The CDR3 nucleotides are TGTGCCAGCAGCTTAGACCCGGGGATTCAGCCCCAGCATTTT. This chain links TRBV11-2 with TRBJ1-5; D is undetermined. The CDR3 consists of 14 residues. Germline values: CDR1 SGHAT, CDR2 FQNNGV. Trimming took 0 bases from V and 6 from J, leaving 9 bases between them.

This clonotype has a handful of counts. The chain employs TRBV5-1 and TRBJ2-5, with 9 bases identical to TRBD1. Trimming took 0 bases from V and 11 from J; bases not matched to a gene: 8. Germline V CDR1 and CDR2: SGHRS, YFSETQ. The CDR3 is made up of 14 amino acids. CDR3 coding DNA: TGCGCCAGCAGCTTGGGGGACAGGGCGAATGAGCAGTACTTC. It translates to CASSLGDRANEQYF.

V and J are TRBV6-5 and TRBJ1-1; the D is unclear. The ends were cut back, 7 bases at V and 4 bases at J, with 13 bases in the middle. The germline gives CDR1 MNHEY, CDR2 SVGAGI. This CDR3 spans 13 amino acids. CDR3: CASTGLMGTEAFF. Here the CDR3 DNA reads TGTGCCAGCACCGGTTTGATGGGCACTGAAGCTTTCTTT.

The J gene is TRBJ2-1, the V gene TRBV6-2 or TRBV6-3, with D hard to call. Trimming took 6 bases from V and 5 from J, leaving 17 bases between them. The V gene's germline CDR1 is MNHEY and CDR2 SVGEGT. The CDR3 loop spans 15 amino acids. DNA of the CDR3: TGTGCCAGCAGCCCTTTATCCCTAGGACACAATGAGCAGTTCTTC. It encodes CASSPLSLGHNEQFF.

CDR3 amino acids: CSASTSGKTDTQYF. The CDR3 nucleotides are TGCAGTGCTAGTACTAGCGGGAAAACAGATACGCAGTATTTT. The V call is TRBV20-1, the J call TRBJ2-3; 10 bases fit TRBD2. Germline CDR1 reads DFQATT; CDR2 reads SNEGSKA (reference sequence). Trimming took 3 bases from V and 3 from J; bases not matched to a gene: 3. This CDR3 spans 14 amino acids.

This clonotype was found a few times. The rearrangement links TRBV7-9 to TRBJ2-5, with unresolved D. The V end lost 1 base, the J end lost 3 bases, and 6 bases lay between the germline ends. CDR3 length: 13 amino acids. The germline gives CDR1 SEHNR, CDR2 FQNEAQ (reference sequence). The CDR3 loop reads CASSLGLKETQYF. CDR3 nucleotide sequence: TGTGCCAGCAGCTTAGGCCTCAAAGAGACCCAGTACTTC.

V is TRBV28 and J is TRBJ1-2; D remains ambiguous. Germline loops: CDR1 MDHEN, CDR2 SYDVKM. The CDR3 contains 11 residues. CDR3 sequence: CATMLQYGYTF. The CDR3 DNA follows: TGTGCTACAATGTTACAGTATGGCTACACCTTC.

The CDR3 DNA reads TGTGCCAGCAGGCTCAATTGGGGTCCTGATCAGCCCCAGCATTTT. Its translation is CASRLNWGPDQPQHF. The genes are TRBV6-1 and TRBJ1-5, with no clear D. Germline CDR1 MNHNS, CDR2 SASEGT. This CDR3 has 15 residues. The germline V and J ends were trimmed by 6 bases and 5 bases, with 17 bases remaining between them.

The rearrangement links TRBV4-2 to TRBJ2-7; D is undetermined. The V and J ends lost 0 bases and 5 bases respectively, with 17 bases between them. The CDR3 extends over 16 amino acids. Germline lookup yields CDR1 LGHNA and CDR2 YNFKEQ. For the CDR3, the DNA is TGTGCCAGCAGCCAAGATCGGGCTACCCCTCCCCACGAGCAGTACTTC. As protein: CASSQDRATPPHEQYF.

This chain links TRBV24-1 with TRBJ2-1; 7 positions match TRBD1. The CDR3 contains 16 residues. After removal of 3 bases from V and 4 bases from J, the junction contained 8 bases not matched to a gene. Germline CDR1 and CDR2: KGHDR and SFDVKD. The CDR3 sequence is CATSDPVTGIYNEQFF. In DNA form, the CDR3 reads TGTGCCACCAGTGATCCAGTGACAGGGATTTACAATGAGCAGTTCTTC.

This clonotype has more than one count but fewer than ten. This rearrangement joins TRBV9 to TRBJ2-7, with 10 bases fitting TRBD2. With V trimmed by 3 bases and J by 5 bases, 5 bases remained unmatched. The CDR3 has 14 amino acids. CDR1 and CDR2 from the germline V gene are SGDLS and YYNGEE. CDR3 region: CASSASGSLDEQYF. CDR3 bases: TGTGCCAGCAGCGCTAGCGGGAGTTTAGACGAGCAGTACTTC.

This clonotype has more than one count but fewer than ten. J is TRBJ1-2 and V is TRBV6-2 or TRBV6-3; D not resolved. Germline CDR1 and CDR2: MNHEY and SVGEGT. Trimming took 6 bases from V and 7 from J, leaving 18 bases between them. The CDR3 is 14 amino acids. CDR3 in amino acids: CASRNYDRESGYTF. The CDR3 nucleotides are TGTGCCAGCAGGAACTACGACCGGGAGAGTGGCTACACCTTC.

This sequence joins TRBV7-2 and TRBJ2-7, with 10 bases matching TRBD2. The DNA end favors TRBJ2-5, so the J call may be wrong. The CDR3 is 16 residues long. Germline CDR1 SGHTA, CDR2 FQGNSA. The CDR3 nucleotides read TGTGCCAGCAGCTTAGGAAGCGCTAGCGGGGGTGAGACCCAGTACTTC. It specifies CASSLGSASGGETQYF.